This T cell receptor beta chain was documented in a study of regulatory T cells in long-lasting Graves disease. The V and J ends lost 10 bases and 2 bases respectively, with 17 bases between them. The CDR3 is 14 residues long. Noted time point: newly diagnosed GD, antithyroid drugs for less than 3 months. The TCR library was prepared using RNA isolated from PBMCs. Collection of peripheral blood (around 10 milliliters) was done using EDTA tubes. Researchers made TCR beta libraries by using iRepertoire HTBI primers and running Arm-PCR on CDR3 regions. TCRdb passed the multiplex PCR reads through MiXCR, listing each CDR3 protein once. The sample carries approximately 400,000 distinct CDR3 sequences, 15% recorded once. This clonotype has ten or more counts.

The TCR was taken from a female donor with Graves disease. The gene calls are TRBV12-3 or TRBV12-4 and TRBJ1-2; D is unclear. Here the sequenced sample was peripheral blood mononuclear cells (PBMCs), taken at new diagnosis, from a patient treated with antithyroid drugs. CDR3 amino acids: CATTEAGSNYGYTF. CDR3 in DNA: TGTGCCACTACGGAGGCGGGTTCGAACTATGGCTACACCTTC.